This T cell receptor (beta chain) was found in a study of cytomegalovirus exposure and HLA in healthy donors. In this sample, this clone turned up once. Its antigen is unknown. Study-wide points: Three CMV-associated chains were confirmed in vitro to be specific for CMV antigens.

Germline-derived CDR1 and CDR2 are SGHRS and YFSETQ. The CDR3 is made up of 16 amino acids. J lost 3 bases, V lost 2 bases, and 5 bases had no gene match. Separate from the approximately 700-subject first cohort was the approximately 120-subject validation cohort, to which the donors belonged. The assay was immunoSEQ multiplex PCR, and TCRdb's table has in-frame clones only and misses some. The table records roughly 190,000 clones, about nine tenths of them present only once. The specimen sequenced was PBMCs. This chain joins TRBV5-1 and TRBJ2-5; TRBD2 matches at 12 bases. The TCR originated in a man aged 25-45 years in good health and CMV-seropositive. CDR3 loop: CASSLPSGREEETQYF. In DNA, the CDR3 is TGCGCCAGCAGCTTACCTAGCGGGAGGGAGGAAGAGACCCAGTACTTC.